This T cell receptor beta chain was identified during a study of T cell changes during pregnancy in multiple sclerosis. The data were produced by immunoSEQ multiplex PCR, yet TCRdb's version contains in-frame clones alone and is incomplete. The top ten clones hold 1.5% to 2% of a sample with fewer than 85,000 clones, around nine tenths of them seen once. There are 14 residues in the CDR3. Sequencing was performed on peripheral blood, taken in the first trimester of pregnancy. The sequence was collected from a female donor in good health, enrolled as a control in a pregnancy study. The rearrangement joins TRBV21-1 to TRBJ2-5; the DNA was not used to check the table's D call, TRBD1. TRBV21-1 is classified as a pseudogene. This CDR3 is CASSMARQQETQYF. Here the CDR3 DNA reads TGTGCCAGCAGCATGGCGCGACAGCAAGAGACCCAGTACTTC.